This is a list of T cell receptor beta chains from one sample in a study of T cell changes during pregnancy in multiple sclerosis. The method was immunoSEQ multiplex PCR; TCRdb's version includes in-frame clones alone and lacks a portion of them. The sample holds roughly 47,000 clones, approximately 90% seen once. The source was CD8+ T cells from peripheral blood mononuclear cells, collected in the second trimester of pregnancy. The receptors shown here come from a female donor with multiple sclerosis, enrolled in a pregnancy study. Each CDR3 is given with its conserved first and last residue. A D gene is named only where the DNA matches it firmly. Where a row states a size, it is once, few, many or the class of an expanded clone; other rows omit it.

V gene	clone size	J gene	D gene	CDR3 length	CDR3 protein	CDR3 DNA
TRBV19	.	TRBJ2-7	TRBD2	14	CASSYGGGTYEQYF	TGTGCCAGTAGTTACGGCGGGGGAACGTACGAGCAGTACTTC
TRBV19	.	TRBJ2-2	.	16	CASSILASLGNGELFF	TGTGCCAGTAGTATATTAGCGTCTTTGGGGAACGGGGAGCTGTTTTTT
TRBV10-1	.	TRBJ2-3	.	14	CASSDRGTEDTQYF	TGCGCCAGCAGTGACAGGGGAACAGAAGATACGCAGTATTTT
TRBV5-4	few	TRBJ1-1	.	12	CAHGGGGTEAFF	TGTGCCCATGGGGGCGGCGGCACTGAAGCTTTCTTT
TRBV10-2	.	TRBJ2-1	TRBD2	16	CASSESRGLVGGEQFF	TGCGCCAGCAGTGAGTCGAGGGGACTAGTCGGGGGTGAGCAGTTCTTC
TRBV6-1	.	TRBJ2-1	.	12	CASSGTYNEQFF	TGTGCCAGCAGTGGCACATACAATGAGCAGTTCTTC
TRBV30	.	TRBJ2-5	TRBD2	15	CAWSPPLAALETQYF	TGTGCCTGGAGCCCCCCCCTAGCGGCCTTGGAGACCCAGTACTTC
TRBV13	.	TRBJ2-5	TRBD1	13	CASSPGQQETQYF	TGTGCCAGCAGTCCGGGACAGCAAGAGACCCAGTACTTC
TRBV25-1	.	TRBJ2-5	.	14	CASSVSGGRETQYF	TGTGCCAGCAGTGTGTCAGGGGGGAGGGAGACCCAGTACTTC
TRBV19	few	TRBJ2-1	TRBD2	15	CASSHPGLDYNEQFF	TGTGCCAGTAGTCACCCAGGACTAGACTACAATGAGCAGTTCTTC
TRBV7-9	.	TRBJ1-1	TRBD1	16	CASSYTQGARDTEAFF	TGTGCCAGCAGCTATACGCAGGGGGCAAGGGACACTGAAGCTTTCTTT
TRBV19	.	TRBJ1-5	.	14	CASSIRDHNQPQHF	TGTGCCAGTAGTATACGGGATCACAATCAGCCCCAGCATTTT
TRBV7-8	once	TRBJ1-4	TRBD1	21	CASSLKSVFGDRPSTNEKLFF	TGTGCCAGCAGCTTAAAATCCGTGTTCGGGGACAGACCCTCAACTAATGAAAAACTGTTTTTT
TRBV11-3	.	TRBJ2-3	TRBD2	16	CASSSTLAGGRDTQYF	TGTGCCAGCAGCTCGACACTAGCGGGGGGGCGAGATACGCAGTATTTT
TRBV2	.	TRBJ2-7	TRBD1	15	CASSGDRVSSYEQYF	TGTGCCAGCAGCGGAGACAGGGTGAGCTCCTACGAGCAGTACTTC
TRBV6-4	.	TRBJ2-5	.	15	CASSDSSSGQETQYF	TGTGCCAGCAGTGACTCAAGTAGCGGACAAGAGACCCAGTACTTC
TRBV27	medium-sized	TRBJ1-1	TRBD1	14	CASSSFGDSLEAFF	TGTGCCAGCAGTTCATTTGGGGACAGTCTTGAAGCTTTCTTT
TRBV2	.	TRBJ1-2	.	16	CASGGGTRAQLYGYTF	TGTGCCAGCGGGGGGGGAACCAGAGCCCAACTCTATGGCTACACCTTC
TRBV6-5	.	TRBJ2-1	.	13	CASSYAPQVEQFF	TGTGCCAGCAGTTACGCCCCCCAGGTTGAGCAGTTCTTC
TRBV7-9	.	TRBJ2-7	.	13	CASTPRTGYEQYF	TGTGCCAGCACCCCTCGGACTGGCTACGAGCAGTACTTC
TRBV5-6	.	TRBJ2-2	.	14	CASSLGQNTGELFF	TGTGCCAGCAGCTTGGGGCAGAACACCGGGGAGCTGTTTTTT
TRBV4-2	once	TRBJ1-6	.	15	CASSQEVGGNSPLHF	TGTGCCAGCAGCCAAGAGGTAGGCGGGAATTCACCCCTCCACTTT
TRBV19	.	TRBJ2-2	.	14	CASSIKGVLGELFF	TGTGCCAGTAGTATCAAGGGGGTTCTAGGGGAGCTGTTTTTT
TRBV6-5	.	TRBJ2-1	.	15	CASSYFLGTNNEQFF	TGTGCCAGCAGTTACTTTTTGGGGACAAACAATGAGCAGTTCTTC
TRBV7-8	.	TRBJ2-5	.	14	CASSATGGQETQYF	TGTGCCAGCAGCGCCACCGGGGGGCAGGAGACCCAGTACTTC
TRBV27	.	TRBJ2-7	.	13	CASSPRLAYEQYF	TGTGCCAGCTCCCCCCGACTGGCATACGAGCAGTACTTC
TRBV6-5	.	TRBJ2-1	TRBD1	14	CASSQTGGGNEQFF	TGTGCCAGCAGCCAAACAGGGGGAGGCAATGAGCAGTTCTTC
TRBV10-3	medium-sized	TRBJ1-4	.	13	CAIRKQPNEKLFF	TGTGCCATCCGTAAACAGCCTAATGAAAAACTGTTTTTT
TRBV6-4	.	TRBJ1-2	.	15	CASSDTAQGVHGYTF	TGTGCCAGCAGTGACACAGCTCAGGGTGTACATGGCTACACCTTC
TRBV9	.	TRBJ1-2	.	17	CASSLIPRQAPNYGYTF	TGTGCCAGCAGCCTCATCCCCCGGCAGGCCCCTAACTATGGCTACACCTTC
TRBV7-9	.	TRBJ1-1	TRBD1	15	CASSLTGTDKDEAFF	TGTGCCAGCAGCTTAACCGGGACAGATAAAGATGAAGCTTTCTTT
TRBV9	.	TRBJ2-7	TRBD2	15	CASSPPSSGGYEQYF	TGTGCCAGCAGCCCCCCCTCTAGCGGGGGTTACGAGCAGTACTTC
TRBV5-5	.	TRBJ1-2	.	14	CASSWEGPNYGYTF	TGTGCCAGCAGCTGGGAGGGCCCTAACTATGGCTACACCTTC
TRBV27	.	TRBJ2-7	TRBD1	16	CASSKGTGNSLFEQYF	TGTGCCAGCAGTAAAGGGACAGGTAACTCTCTCTTCGAGCAGTACTTC
TRBV7-6	.	TRBJ2-2	.	12	CASSPGTGELFF	TGTGCCAGCAGCCCGGGCACCGGGGAGCTGTTTTTT
TRBV6-4	.	TRBJ1-1	.	15	CASKGTRDIKAEAFF	TGTGCCAGCAAAGGAACTCGGGACATAAAGGCTGAAGCTTTCTTT
TRBV9	.	TRBJ2-3	TRBD1	15	CASGRQGAYTDTQYF	TGTGCCAGCGGAAGACAGGGGGCTTACACAGATACGCAGTATTTT
TRBV19	.	TRBJ1-6	TRBD1	17	CASSNKQGLRYNSPLHF	TGTGCCAGTAGTAATAAACAGGGGTTGAGGTATAATTCACCCCTCCACTTT
TRBV6-4	.	TRBJ2-6	.	16	CASSDSRGSGANVLTF	TGTGCCAGCAGTGACTCTAGAGGCTCTGGGGCCAACGTCCTGACTTTC
TRBV10-3	.	TRBJ2-1	.	13	CASDDRGYNEQFF	TGTGCCTCAGACGACCGGGGCTACAATGAGCAGTTCTTC
TRBV28	.	TRBJ2-7	TRBD2	15	CASHRGVGITYEQYF	TGTGCCAGCCACCGGGGGGTGGGAATCACCTACGAGCAGTACTTC
TRBV4-1	.	TRBJ1-1	TRBD1	19	CASSQGTTWTGEPNTEAFF	TGCGCCAGCAGCCAAGGAACGACTTGGACAGGGGAGCCGAACACTGAAGCTTTCTTT
TRBV6-4	.	TRBJ2-7	.	14	CASSLWTKKLEQYF	TGTGCCAGCAGCCTCTGGACAAAGAAGCTCGAGCAGTACTTC
TRBV29-1	.	TRBJ1-1	.	12	CSALPDSFEAFF	TGCAGCGCCCTGCCGGACAGCTTTGAAGCTTTCTTT
TRBV27	.	TRBJ1-2	.	15	CASSLLPGVYYGYTF	TGTGCCAGCAGTCTCCTGCCGGGGGTTTACTATGGCTACACCTTC
TRBV27	.	TRBJ2-1	TRBD1	12	CASSRQGDEQFF	TGTGCCAGCAGTCGACAGGGGGATGAGCAGTTCTTC
TRBV29-1	.	TRBJ2-5	.	13	CSVDRGGQETQYF	TGCAGCGTTGATAGAGGGGGCCAAGAGACCCAGTACTTC
TRBV27	.	TRBJ1-2	.	13	CASSLIQNYGYTF	TGTGCCAGCAGTTTAATACAGAACTATGGCTACACCTTC
TRBV7-9	.	TRBJ1-1	.	14	CASSGWGDGTEAFF	TGTGCCAGCAGCGGATGGGGGGACGGAACTGAAGCTTTCTTT
TRBV10-3	.	TRBJ2-2	.	11	CAITDTGELFF	TGTGCCATCACGGACACCGGGGAGCTGTTTTTT
TRBV5-8	.	TRBJ1-5	TRBD1	15	CASSPRQGVDQPQHF	TGTGCCAGCAGCCCCCGACAGGGGGTTGATCAGCCCCAGCATTTT
TRBV2	.	TRBJ2-7	TRBD1	16	CASSESRGPTNDEQYF	TGTGCCAGCAGTGAAAGCAGGGGGCCTACGAATGATGAGCAGTACTTC
TRBV7-9	.	TRBJ2-3	TRBD1	15	CASSRGTGDTDTQYF	TGTGCCAGCAGCCGAGGGACAGGAGACACAGATACGCAGTATTTT